This T cell receptor beta chain was sequenced in a study of T cells in localized non-small cell lung cancer. Findings and limits, study-wide: Uninvolved adjacent lung, not tumor, had the highest T cell clonality.

With regard to this clone: Its specificity is not known.

Germline CDR1 MNHEY, CDR2 SMNVEV (reference sequence). CDR3 length: 16 residues. The junction had 6 bases not matched to a gene; V was cut back by 3 bases and J by 4 bases. The table came from immunoSEQ multiplex PCR; TCRdb's copy has only in-frame clones and leaves some out. The data show around 12,000 clones, with around 80% seen just once and roughly 19% held by the top ten. The sequence was obtained from a male donor older than 55 with stage I lung adenocarcinoma. The gene calls are TRBV27 and TRBJ2-1, with 10 bases lining up with TRBD2. Material: peripheral blood, obtained before any cancer treatment. DNA for the CDR3: TGTGCCAGCAGTTTCAGGACTAGCGGACTGTACAATGAGCAGTTCTTC. Its translation is CASSFRTSGLYNEQFF.